Below are 30 T cell receptor beta chains sequenced from a single sample in a study of shared clonotypes between healthy human individuals. Clones were read by immunoSEQ multiplex PCR, and TCRdb kept only the in-frame ones, dropping some. The sample includes roughly 2 million clones, about 95% of them seen just once. Positive CCR7 selection of CD45RO-negative cells yielded the naive CD8 cells, and terminally differentiated effector memory CD45RA+ cells were excluded. The specimen was naive CD8+ T cells sorted from blood. These receptors originate from a man in his late teens or twenties in good health.

V is TRBV19 and J is TRBJ1-1; D gene uncertain. This CDR3 has 14 amino acids. Trimming took off 4 bases at V and 6 bases at J, with 15 bases between the two ends. Germline CDR1 is LNHDA and CDR2 is SQIVND (reference sequence). The CDR3 region has the DNA TGTGCCAGTAGTAGGTGGAGTGGTACCCCTGAAGCTTTCTTT. This gives the protein CASSRWSGTPEAFF.

This chain connects TRBV27 to TRBJ2-7; no clear D gene. V was pared by 3 bases and J by 2 bases, with 14 bases between. The germline CDR1 and CDR2 sequences are MNHEY and SMNVEV (reference sequence). The CDR3 has 15 residues. The chain's CDR3 is CASSFGPHLPYEQYF. The CDR3 region has the DNA TGTGCCAGCAGTTTTGGACCCCATCTTCCCTACGAGCAGTACTTC.

This chain uses TRBV27 with TRBJ1-4; D is unresolved. V gave up 0 bases and J gave up 8 bases, with 16 bases separating them. The CDR3 is 16 residues long. The germline gives CDR1 MNHEY, CDR2 SMNVEV (reference sequence). The CDR3 spells CASSLSIRLGGEKLFF. In nucleotides, the CDR3 is TGTGCCAGCAGTTTATCTATCAGGCTGGGTGGCGAAAAACTGTTTTTT.

The chain is built from TRBV7-8 and TRBJ2-7; TRBD1 might be the D (6 bases). The ends were cut back, 3 bases at V and 1 base at J, with 13 bases in the middle. Germline values: CDR1 SGHVS, CDR2 FQNEAQ. The CDR3 consists of 15 residues. The CDR3 here is CASSLDPGVSYEQYF. DNA for the CDR3: TGTGCCAGCAGCTTGGATCCAGGGGTTTCCTACGAGCAGTACTTC.

This chain links TRBV6-5 with TRBJ1-1; D ambiguous. This CDR3 comprises 13 residues. Germline V gives CDR1 MNHEY, CDR2 SVGAGI. Trimming stripped 5 bases from V and 5 bases from J, with 12 bases between. CDR3 amino acids: CASSTGVGTEAFF. The CDR3 nucleotides read TGTGCCAGCAGTACCGGGGTGGGGACTGAAGCTTTCTTT.

The V and J genes are TRBV19 and TRBJ1-1; no firm D call. V lost 3 bases, J lost 6 bases, and 8 bases lay in between. Germline V gene data show CDR1 as LNHDA and CDR2 as SQIVND (reference sequence). This CDR3 has 12 residues. DNA for the CDR3: TGTGCCAGTAGTATCGGTAACTCTGAAGCTTTCTTT. As protein: CASSIGNSEAFF.

The chain joins TRBV6-5 to TRBJ2-7; maybe TRBD2 (5 bases). Trimming left V 2 bases short and J 0 bases short, with 8 bases between. Germline CDR1 reads MNHEY; CDR2 reads SVGAGI. The CDR3 is made up of 14 amino acids. DNA of the CDR3: TGTGCCAGCAGTTACCGGAGGAGCTCCTACGAGCAGTACTTC. Its translation is CASSYRRSSYEQYF.

The rearrangement joins TRBV6-5 to TRBJ1-1, with 8 bases matching TRBD1. Germline lookup yields CDR1 MNHEY and CDR2 SVGAGI. This CDR3 contains 15 residues. The V gene end was trimmed by 2 bases and the J gene end by 1 base; junction bases not matched to a gene: 3. The CDR3 region is CASSYDGTGNTEAFF. The CDR3 bases are TGTGCCAGCAGTTACGATGGGACAGGGAACACTGAAGCTTTCTTT.

J is TRBJ2-1 and V is TRBV10-1; TRBD2 is a possible D gene (6 bases). Trimming removed 8 bases at V and 9 bases at J, with 17 bases between. Germline V gene lookup returns CDR1 WNHNN and CDR2 SYGVQD (reference sequence). The CDR3 is 13 residues long. CDR3 protein: CASATRESSEQFF. CDR3 coding DNA: TGCGCCAGCGCCACCCGGGAGTCCTCTGAGCAGTTCTTC.

The V call is TRBV18, the J call TRBJ2-1, with D hard to call. Trimming took 4 bases from V and 8 from J, leaving 12 bases between them. CDR3 length equals 13 residues. CDR1 is KGHSH, CDR2 LQKENI, per germline. The CDR3 DNA sequence: TGTGCCAGCTCACACGTTTATGGGGATGAGCAGTTCTTC. Amino acid sequence: CASSHVYGDEQFF. The full variable domain, its missing parts supplied by reference TRBV18 and TRBJ2-1, is NAGVMQNPRHLVRRRGQEARLRCSPMKGHSHVYWYRQLPEEGLKFMVYLQKENIIDESGMPKERFSAEFPKEGPSILRIQQVVRGDSAAYFCASSHVYGDEQFFGPGTRLTVL.

The V call is TRBV7-9, the J call TRBJ2-5, with D uncertain. Germline CDR1 reads SEHNR; CDR2 reads FQNEAQ (reference sequence). The V and J ends lost 1 base and 5 bases respectively, with 8 bases between them. This CDR3 is built from 13 residues. The CDR3 sequence: CASSLGLWETQYF. DNA of the CDR3: TGTGCCAGCAGCTTAGGGCTCTGGGAGACCCAGTACTTC. The full variable domain, rest sourced from reference TRBV7-9 and TRBJ2-5, is DTGVSQNPRHKITKRGQNVTFRCDPISEHNRLYWYRQTLGQGPEFLTYFQNEAQLEKSRLLSDRFSAERPKGSFSTLEIQRTEQGDSAMYLCASSLGLWETQYFGPGTRLLVL.

V is TRBV2 and J is TRBJ2-5, with D possibly called TRBD1 or TRBD2 (5 bases each). V gave up 7 bases and J gave up 5 bases, with 14 bases separating them. This CDR3 has 13 amino acids. Germline CDR1 reads SNHLY; CDR2 reads FYNNEI. CDR3 sequence reads: CASKPPGPETQYF. The CDR3 DNA follows: TGTGCCAGCAAACCCCCGGGACCGGAGACCCAGTACTTC.

The chain carries TRBV19 and TRBJ2-7; D may be TRBD1 (6 bases). The germline gives CDR1 LNHDA, CDR2 SQIVND (reference sequence). The CDR3 consists of 14 residues. The ends were cut back, 0 bases at V and 5 bases at J, with 11 bases in the middle. The DNA of the CDR3 is TGTGCCAGTAGTATAGATCTTGAGGGGGACGAGCAGTACTTC. Its translation is CASSIDLEGDEQYF.

The V and J genes are TRBV10-2 and TRBJ1-2, with D tentatively TRBD1 (5 bases). This CDR3 region has 15 residues. The V end was cut by 6 bases, the J end by 4 bases, with 18 bases between. Per germline, CDR1 WSHSY and CDR2 SAAADI. The CDR3 region is CASRGQGAGSYGYTF. CDR3 DNA: TGCGCCAGCAGAGGGCAGGGCGCCGGGAGCTATGGCTACACCTTC.

On this clone itself: The identical CDR3 is also encoded by other nucleotide sequences in the sample. The chain recombines TRBV30 with TRBJ2-3, with D unclear. Germline assignment: CDR1 GTSNPN and CDR2 SVGIG (reference sequence). V lost 2 bases, J lost 0 bases, and 9 bases lay in between. The length of the CDR3 is 14 residues. CDR3 protein: CAWSTASSTDTQYF. CDR3 nucleotide sequence: TGTGCCTGGAGTACGGCTTCCAGCACAGATACGCAGTATTTT.

The chain couples TRBV6-6 to TRBJ2-7; tentative D call: TRBD1 (6 bases). This CDR3 has 13 residues. Trimming took off 4 bases at V and 2 bases at J, with 9 bases between the two ends. Germline V gene lookup returns CDR1 MNHNY and CDR2 SVGAGI (reference sequence). In DNA form, the CDR3 reads TGTGCCAGCAGTTGGGACACCGCCTACGAGCAGTACTTC. It translates to CASSWDTAYEQYF.

This chain joins TRBV19 and TRBJ1-1; the D gene is possibly TRBD1 (6 bases). This CDR3 is built from 15 residues. CDR1 LNHDA and CDR2 SQIVND come from the germline V gene (reference sequence). Trimming removed 5 bases from V and 4 bases from J, with 17 bases in between. The CDR3 bases are TGTGCCAGTAGTGGACACAAGGGAGGGGGCACTGAAGCTTTCTTT. This codes for CASSGHKGGGTEAFF. Full variable domain (missing parts from reference TRBV19 and TRBJ1-1): DGGITQSPKYLFRKEGQNVTLSCEQNLNHDAMYWYRQDPGQGLRLIYYSQIVNDFQKGDIAEGYSVSREKKESFPLTVTSAQKNPTAFYLCASSGHKGGGTEAFFGQGTRLTVV.

CDR3 region: CASSLEGLAHIGEQYF. CDR3 in DNA: TGCGCCAGCAGCTTGGAGGGACTAGCCCACATCGGGGAGCAGTACTTC. This chain joins TRBV5-1 and TRBJ2-7; 9 bases align to TRBD2. This CDR3 is 16 amino acids long. J was trimmed by 7 bases and V by 0 bases; bases with no gene match: 11. Germline loops: CDR1 SGHRS, CDR2 YFSETQ. The variable domain in full, completed from reference TRBV5-1 and TRBJ2-7, reads KAGVTQTPRYLIKTRGQQVTLSCSPISGHRSVSWYQQTPGQGLQFLFEYFSETQRNKGNFPGRFSGRQFSNSRSEMNVSTLELGDSALYLCASSLEGLAHIGEQYFGPGTRLTVT.

DNA for the CDR3: TGTGCCAGCAGCCTCGGGCCTTCTGTGGCGGGAAGTACAGATACGCAGTATTTT. It yields the protein CASSLGPSVAGSTDTQYF. This chain connects TRBV14 to TRBJ2-3; TRBD2 might be the D (6 bases). The germline gives CDR1 SGHDN, CDR2 FVKESK. V was trimmed by 4 bases and J by 3 bases, leaving 23 bases between them. This CDR3 spans 18 amino acids.

The chain joins TRBV6-1 to TRBJ2-7; TRBD1 matches 7 bases. CDR1 and CDR2 from the germline V gene are MNHNS and SASEGT. The trim removed 5 bases at V and 7 bases at J, leaving 14 bases unmatched. The length of the CDR3 is 15 residues. The CDR3 nucleotides are TGTGCCAGCAGTCTTGGGACAGTCGGCGCCTTGGAGCAGTACTTC. Its protein product is CASSLGTVGALEQYF.

J is TRBJ2-1 and V is TRBV5-4; 10 bases fit TRBD2. The CDR3 has 17 residues. Per germline, CDR1 SGHNT and CDR2 YYREEE (reference sequence). The V gene end was trimmed by 4 bases and the J gene end by 3 bases; junction bases not matched to a gene: 10. The CDR3 DNA sequence: TGTGCCAGCAGCCAATCGGGACTAGCGCCCATCTACAATGAGCAGTTCTTC. Protein product: CASSQSGLAPIYNEQFF.

This clone was observed a handful of times. The chain recombines TRBV6-5 with TRBJ2-4; no clear D. Trimming cost V 0 bases and J 2 bases, with 2 bases left between them. Looked up from germline, CDR1 is MNHEY and CDR2 is SVGAGI. CDR3 size: 13 residues. CDR3 nucleotides: TGTGCCAGCAGTTACTCGCCCAAAAACATTCAGTACTTC. Translated, it gives CASSYSPKNIQYF.

The chain uses TRBV9 and TRBJ2-7; D ambiguous. Trimming shortened V by 0 bases and J by 3 bases, and 10 bases separated the two germline ends. This CDR3 contains 14 residues. CDR1 is SGDLS, CDR2 YYNGEE, per germline. The CDR3 region has the DNA TGTGCCAGCAGCGTAGGCTCGGAGATCTACGAGCAGTACTTC. Protein product: CASSVGSEIYEQYF. Filled out from reference TRBV9 and TRBJ2-7, the complete variable domain reads DSGVTQTPKHLITATGQRVTLRCSPRSGDLSVYWYQQSLDQGLQFLIQYYNGEERAKGNILERFSAQQFPDLHSELNLSSLELGDSALYFCASSVGSEIYEQYFGPGTRLTVT.

Here the CDR3 DNA reads TGTGCCAGCAGCCAGAACAACTATGGCTACACCTTC. Amino acid sequence: CASSQNNYGYTF. The V and J genes are TRBV7-9 and TRBJ1-2; D ambiguous. Trimming left V 5 bases short and J 2 bases short, with 6 bases between. The CDR3 consists of 12 residues. In germline, CDR1 is SEHNR, CDR2 FQNEAQ (reference sequence).

The gene calls are TRBV4-1 and TRBJ1-2; D might be TRBD1 (5 bases). V lost 5 bases and J 7 bases, leaving 14 bases between the germline ends. The CDR3 contains 13 residues. CDR1 MGHRA and CDR2 YSYEKL come from the germline V gene. As DNA, the CDR3 is TGCGCCAGCAGCTCGGTCGGGGGGTCTGGCTACACCTTC. This gives the protein CASSSVGGSGYTF.

The gene calls are TRBV29-1 and TRBJ2-1, with D uncertain. Trimming cost V 3 bases and J 0 bases, with 18 bases left between them. This CDR3 is built from 17 residues. From germline, CDR1 is SQVTM and CDR2 ANQGSEA. DNA of the CDR3: TGCAGCGTTGAGGATACCATAACAGTGAGCTCCTACAATGAGCAGTTCTTC. As protein: CSVEDTITVSSYNEQFF.

This chain uses TRBV11-2 with TRBJ1-3; tentatively, D is TRBD1 (5 bases). V lost 4 bases, J lost 4 bases, and 17 bases lay in between. Germline assignment: CDR1 SGHAT and CDR2 FQNNGV. The CDR3 extends over 16 amino acids. This CDR3 is CASSSPLGGSGNTIYF. CDR3 nucleotide sequence: TGTGCCAGCAGCTCTCCCCTTGGGGGGTCAGGAAACACCATATATTTT.

The chain carries TRBV2 and TRBJ1-3, with no clear D. Germline CDR1 is SNHLY and CDR2 is FYNNEI. The germline V and J ends were trimmed by 7 bases and 3 bases, with 10 bases remaining between them. The CDR3 extends over 13 amino acids. The CDR3 DNA reads TGTGCCAGCATCGGCCAATTTGGAAACACCATATATTTT. This sequence encodes CASIGQFGNTIYF. The full variable domain, completed using reference TRBV2 and TRBJ1-3, is EPEVTQTPSHQVTQMGQEVILRCVPISNHLYFYWYRQILGQKVEFLVSFYNNEISEKSEIFDDQFSVERPDGSNFTLKIRSTKLEDSAMYFCASIGQFGNTIYFGEGSWLTVV.

The CDR3 sequence: CASSSTTSGEQYF. CDR3 DNA sequence: TGTGCCAGCAGCAGCACGACTAGCGGTGAGCAGTACTTC. The chain couples TRBV9 to TRBJ2-7, with TRBD2 matching 9 bases. V was clipped by 4 bases and J by 7 bases; unmatched bases: 6. The germline V gene has CDR1 SGDLS and CDR2 YYNGEE. This CDR3 has 13 residues.

The J gene is TRBJ2-7, the V gene TRBV7-9; 9 positions match TRBD1. Germline trimming cut 5 bases from V and 0 bases from J; bases unmatched to any gene: 5. This CDR3 has 15 residues. From germline, CDR1 is SEHNR and CDR2 FQNEAQ (reference sequence). The CDR3 bases are TGTGCCAGCAGCCCCTCGGGACAGGGCTCCTACGAGCAGTACTTC. Translation: CASSPSGQGSYEQYF.